The TCR beta chain under discussion was sequenced for a study of CD8 T cells in Susac syndrome. With random hexamers, 0.5 to 1 ug RNA was reverse transcribed. The method of amplification for TCR beta CDR3 was immunoSEQ multiplex PCR, covering 54 Vbeta and 13 Jbeta. Each CDR3 protein gets one entry after TCRdb re-called the immunoSEQ multiplex PCR reads with MiXCR. Of about 140,000 distinct CDR3 sequences in the sample, approximately 95% were seen once. The CDR3 is made up of 15 amino acids. V dropped 8 bases and J dropped 7; count of bases not matched to a gene: 12. Specimen: CD4+ T cells from PBMCs. J is TRBJ1-1 and V is TRBV12-3 or TRBV12-4; TRBD1 agrees at 11 bases. This receptor was taken from a human donor with multiple sclerosis. The CDR3 region is CASREGQGASFEAFF. CDR3 DNA: TGTGCCAGCCGCGAAGGACAGGGGGCAAGTTTTGAAGCTTTCTTT.